This T cell receptor (beta chain) was observed in a study of cytomegalovirus exposure and HLA in healthy donors. The wider study: About 85 million unique TCR sequences came from HLA-typed donors in an early release. For the approximately 400 genotyped donors, over 80% fell within the Caucasian-associated ancestry cluster.

Use of 60 Vbeta and 13 Jbeta primers characterized the PCR. TCRdb's copy holds only in-frame clones and misses some; the assay was immunoSEQ multiplex PCR. The repertoire holds approximately 32,000 clones, around 84% seen once, with 3.6% in the top ten. Regarding the study as a whole: A later analysis, which compared TCR beta chains of equal frequency, found the HLA-associated ones more clonally expanded. Per a prior analysis, the majority of TCR beta V segments were productive roughly 90% or roughly 30% of the time.

Germline lookup yields CDR1 WSHSY and CDR2 SAAADI. There are 15 residues in the CDR3. With 4 bases clipped from V and 0 bases from J, the junction kept 3 bases outside the gene matches. Concerning this clone: Its target is not known.

This chain links TRBV10-2 with TRBJ2-4; 7 bases fit TRBD1. The sample was PBMCs. This receptor was identified in a woman aged 18-30 years in good health and CMV-seronegative. The CDR3 is CASSGTGLAKNIQYF. CDR3 bases: TGCGCCAGCAGTGGGACAGGTTTAGCCAAAAACATTCAGTACTTC.